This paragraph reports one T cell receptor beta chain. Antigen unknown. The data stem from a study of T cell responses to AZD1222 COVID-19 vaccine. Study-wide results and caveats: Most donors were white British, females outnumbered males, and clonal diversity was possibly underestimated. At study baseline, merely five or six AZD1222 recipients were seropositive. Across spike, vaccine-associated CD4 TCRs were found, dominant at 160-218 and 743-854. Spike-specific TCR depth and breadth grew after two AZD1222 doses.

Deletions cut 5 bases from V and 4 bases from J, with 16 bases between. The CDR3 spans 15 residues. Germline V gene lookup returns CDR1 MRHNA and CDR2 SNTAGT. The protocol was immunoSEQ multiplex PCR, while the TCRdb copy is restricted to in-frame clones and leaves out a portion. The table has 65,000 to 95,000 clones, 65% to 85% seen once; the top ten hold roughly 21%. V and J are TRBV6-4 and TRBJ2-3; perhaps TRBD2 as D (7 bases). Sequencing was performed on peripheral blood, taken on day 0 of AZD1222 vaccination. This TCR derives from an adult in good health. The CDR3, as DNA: TGTGCCAGCAGTAGGGGCGGGGGCGGCTCAGATACGCAGTATTTT. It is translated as CASSRGGGGSDTQYF.